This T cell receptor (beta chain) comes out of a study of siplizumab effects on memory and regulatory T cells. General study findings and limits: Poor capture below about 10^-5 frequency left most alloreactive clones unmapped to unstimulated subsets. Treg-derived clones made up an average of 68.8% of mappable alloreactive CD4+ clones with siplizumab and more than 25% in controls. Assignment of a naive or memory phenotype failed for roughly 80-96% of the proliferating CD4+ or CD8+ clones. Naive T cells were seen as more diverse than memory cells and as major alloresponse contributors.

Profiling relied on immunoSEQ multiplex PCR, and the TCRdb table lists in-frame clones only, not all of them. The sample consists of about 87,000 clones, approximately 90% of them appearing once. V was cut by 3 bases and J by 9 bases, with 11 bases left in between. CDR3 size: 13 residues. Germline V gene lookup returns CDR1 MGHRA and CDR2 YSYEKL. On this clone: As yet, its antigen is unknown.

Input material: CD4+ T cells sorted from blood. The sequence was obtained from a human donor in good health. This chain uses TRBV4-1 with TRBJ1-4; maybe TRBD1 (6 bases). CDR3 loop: CASSHYREKKLFF. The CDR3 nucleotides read TGCGCCAGCAGCCACTACAGGGAGAAAAAACTGTTTTTT.